Sequencing of this TCR beta chain was carried out in a study of shared clonotypes between healthy human individuals. Of note for this clone: As yet, its antigen is unknown.

Regarding the study as a whole: The researchers took only blood, and tissue repertoires probably look different. It was the non-shared clonotypes that had lower generation probabilities than clonotypes shared by all four donors.

Here immunoSEQ multiplex PCR was the method, and the copy in TCRdb shows in-frame clones only, minus some. The repertoire consists of a few million clones, with under 95% occurring once and the leading ten covering around 0.38%. V shed 2 bases and J shed 1 base, with 12 bases lying between them. The CDR3 runs to 15 residues. Germline V gives CDR1 SGDLS, CDR2 YYNGEE. The rearrangement links TRBV9 to TRBJ1-1; D not certain. Source material: naive CD4+ T cells from PBMCs. Subset meaning: CD45RA+ positively selected. The source is a young man in good health. Some clones in this sample may be carry-over from other donors' samples. CDR3 DNA sequence: TGTGCCAGCAGCGTCCTGCAAGGTGGGAACACTGAAGCTTTCTTT. This gives the protein CASSVLQGGNTEAFF.